Shown below are 22 T cell receptor beta chains from a single sample sequenced in a study of early T cells in non-severe SARS-CoV-2 infection. TCRdb reprocessed the 5' RACE reads with MiXCR, giving one entry per CDR3 protein. The sample holds tens of thousands of distinct CDR3 sequences; 9% to 15% are singletons and the top ten take around 7%. Sample: whole blood. The receptors originated from an adult who was a healthcare worker with PCR-confirmed SARS-CoV-2 infection or an uninfected control (not recorded which).

At least ten counts were recorded for this clonotype. The J gene is TRBJ2-2, the V gene TRBV6-5; perhaps TRBD1 as D (6 bases). The V and J ends lost 5 bases and 0 bases respectively, with 7 bases between them. CDR1 and CDR2 (germline): MNHEY, SVGAGI. This CDR3 contains 14 residues. The CDR3 nucleotides read TGTGCCAGCAGTCGGACAGCGAACACCGGGGAGCTGTTTTTT. Encoded protein: CASSRTANTGELFF.

This sequence joins TRBV12-3 or TRBV12-4 and TRBJ2-5; 9 nucleotides align to TRBD2. Trimming cost V 6 bases and J 2 bases; bases outside gene matches: 4. This CDR3 comprises 14 residues. CDR3: CASRLAGRQETQYF. CDR3 DNA: TGTGCCAGCAGGCTAGCGGGGCGGCAAGAGACCCAGTACTTC.

Many counts were recorded for this clonotype. One end of the junction does not line up with germline, which may come from a read error. This chain uses TRBV7-7 with TRBJ2-5; D not certain. The CDR3 contains 13 residues. Germline V gene lookup returns CDR1 SSHAT and CDR2 FNYEAQ (reference sequence). DNA for the CDR3: TGTGCTAGCAGCCGTATGCCACGGGAGACCCAGTACTTC. This gives the protein CASSRMPRETQYF.

This clonotype was counted a few times. This sequence joins TRBV19 and TRBJ2-1, with D tentatively TRBD1 (6 bases). Germline values: CDR1 LNHDA, CDR2 SQIVND (reference sequence). This CDR3 has 14 amino acids. V lost 1 base and J lost 6, with 10 bases in between. CDR3 coding DNA: TGTGCCAGTAGTATAGGGGCGGACAGCAATGAGCAGTTCTTC. It translates to CASSIGADSNEQFF. The complete variable domain, with remaining parts taken from reference TRBV19 and TRBJ2-1, reads DGGITQSPKYLFRKEGQNVTLSCEQNLNHDAMYWYRQDPGQGLRLIYYSQIVNDFQKGDIAEGYSVSREKKESFPLTVTSAQKNPTAFYLCASSIGADSNEQFFGPGTRLTVL.

There are many counts of this clonotype. This chain uses TRBV12-3 or TRBV12-4 with TRBJ1-3; no firm D call. Between the trimmed V and J ends, which lost 5 bases and 7 bases, there was a span of 12 bases. This CDR3 spans 13 amino acids. The DNA of the CDR3 is TGTGCCAGCAGTCACCTGGACCGGAACACCATATATTTT. Encoded protein: CASSHLDRNTIYF.

This clonotype was observed at least ten times. J is TRBJ1-3 and V is TRBV11-2; perhaps TRBD1 as D (6 bases). V lost 5 bases and J lost 0, with 11 bases in between. Germline V gives CDR1 SGHAT, CDR2 FQNNGV. The CDR3 consists of 15 residues. The CDR3 here is CASSRTGISGNTIYF. DNA of the CDR3: TGTGCCAGCAGCCGTACAGGGATCTCTGGAAACACCATATATTTT.

This sequence joins TRBV5-1 and TRBJ1-1, with D hard to call. The V end was cut by 4 bases, the J end by 2 bases, with 12 bases between. Germline loops: CDR1 SGHRS, CDR2 YFSETQ. This CDR3 region has 14 residues. Here the CDR3 DNA reads TGCGCCAGCAGCGCTGCAGTAGTTAACACTGAAGCTTTCTTT. Translating it yields CASSAAVVNTEAFF.

This clonotype was seen ten or more times. The chain recombines TRBV29-1 with TRBJ2-7, with D possibly matching TRBD1 (6 bases). CDR3 length: 13 residues. Germline V gene data show CDR1 as SQVTM and CDR2 as ANQGSEA. Trimming removed 6 bases from V and 3 bases from J, with 15 bases in between. The CDR3 region has the DNA TGCAGCGTACGCGGACAGAACGTCTACGAGCAGTACTTC. Its translation is CSVRGQNVYEQYF.

This rearrangement joins TRBV29-1 to TRBJ1-5; D is unclear. V lost 0 bases, J lost 0 bases, and 3 bases lay in between. The CDR3 covers 13 residues. The germline V gene encodes CDR1 SQVTM and CDR2 ANQGSEA. Here the CDR3 reads CSVEESSNQPQHF. Written as DNA, the CDR3 is TGCAGCGTTGAAGAGAGTAGCAATCAGCCCCAGCATTTT.

This clonotype appeared many times. The chain uses TRBV12-3 or TRBV12-4 and TRBJ1-1; D gene uncertain. Trimming cost V 3 bases and J 1 base, with 6 bases left between them. The CDR3 is 13 amino acids. CDR3: CASSFYRNTEAFF. CDR3 in DNA: TGTGCCAGCAGTTTTTACAGGAACACTGAAGCTTTCTTT.

The chain links TRBV7-3 to TRBJ1-2, with TRBD1 identical over 7 bases. The germline V gene encodes CDR1 SGHTA and CDR2 FQGTGA. The CDR3 is 16 residues long. After removal of 7 bases from V and 4 bases from J, the junction contained 15 bases not matched to a gene. CDR3 in amino acids: CASTSLSGQGGYGYTF. The CDR3 nucleotides are TGTGCCAGCACCTCCCTCTCGGGCCAGGGGGGCTATGGCTACACCTTC.

In its sample, this clonotype was seen a few times. J is TRBJ2-5 and V is TRBV29-1; D gene ambiguous. Germline V lookup: CDR1 SQVTM, CDR2 ANQGSEA. Trimming took 4 bases from V and 3 from J, leaving 3 bases between them. This CDR3 has 10 amino acids. CDR3 protein: CSVAEETQYF. The CDR3 DNA is TGCAGCGTTGCCGAAGAGACCCAGTACTTC.

Ten or more counts support this clonotype. The chain links TRBV7-2 to TRBJ2-3; D may be TRBD2 (6 bases). V lost 6 bases and J lost 4, with 11 bases in between. The CDR3 contains 13 residues. CDR1 and CDR2 (germline): SGHTA, FQGNSA. The CDR3 loop reads CASSQSGPDTQYF. The CDR3 bases are TGTGCCAGCAGTCAAAGCGGGCCAGATACGCAGTATTTT.

V is TRBV2 and J is TRBJ2-1, with D possibly TRBD2 on 5 matching bases. V was pared by 11 bases and J by 0 bases, with 14 bases between. Germline V lookup: CDR1 SNHLY, CDR2 FYNNEI. The CDR3 extends over 14 amino acids. DNA for the CDR3: TGTGCCCGTAGCGCCTTAGTCTCCTACAATGAGCAGTTCTTC. Residues: CARSALVSYNEQFF.

The chain couples TRBV4-2 to TRBJ2-7; 11 bases line up with TRBD2. Germline trimming cut 1 base from V and 0 bases from J; bases unmatched to any gene: 2. This CDR3 is 16 amino acids long. Germline V gives CDR1 LGHNA, CDR2 YNFKEQ. CDR3 amino acids: CASSQVGLADSYEQYF. CDR3 DNA sequence: TGTGCCAGCAGCCAAGTGGGACTAGCGGACTCCTACGAGCAGTACTTC.

This clonotype was detected ten times or more. This chain connects TRBV12-3 or TRBV12-4 to TRBJ2-7, with 8 bases matching TRBD1. The CDR3 sequence is 14 residues long. J gave up 3 bases and V 2 bases, and 3 bases lay outside the gene matches. The CDR3 nucleotides are TGTGCCAGCAGTTTATGGGGACAGGTCTACGAGCAGTACTTC. Its protein product is CASSLWGQVYEQYF.

J is TRBJ2-5 and V is TRBV2; D unresolved. The CDR3 runs to 13 residues. Trimming took 1 base from V and 9 from J, leaving 12 bases between them. Per the germline V gene, CDR1 is SNHLY and CDR2 is FYNNEI. The CDR3 spells CASSEGYRQAQYF. The DNA for the CDR3 is TGTGCCAGCAGTGAAGGGTACCGCCAGGCCCAGTACTTC.

There are a few counts of this clonotype. The chain employs TRBV19 and TRBJ1-5, with D unclear. Germline lookup yields CDR1 LNHDA and CDR2 SQIVND (reference sequence). V shed 5 bases and J shed 5 bases, with 7 bases lying between them. CDR3 length equals 12 residues. The CDR3 DNA reads as TGTGCCAGTAGTCTACCTTATCAGCCCCAGCATTTT. Translated, it gives CASSLPYQPQHF.

In this sample, this clonotype turned up many times. The chain is built from TRBV2 and TRBJ2-1; D gene unclear. There are 11 residues in the CDR3. The V gene lost 2 bases and the J gene lost 10 bases, with 6 bases spanning the gap. The germline CDR1 and CDR2 sequences are SNHLY and FYNNEI. The CDR3 is CASSEYREQFF. DNA of the CDR3: TGTGCCAGCAGTGAATATAGAGAGCAGTTCTTC.

The chain joins TRBV9 to TRBJ2-1; weak D call: TRBD1 (6 bases). The CDR3 contains 16 residues. V lost 3 bases and J 4 bases, leaving 17 bases between the germline ends. Germline V gives CDR1 SGDLS, CDR2 YYNGEE. The CDR3: CASSGKGQSTYNEQFF. The CDR3 DNA is TGTGCCAGCAGCGGAAAAGGACAGAGTACATACAATGAGCAGTTCTTC.

The CDR3 DNA reads TGTGCCAGCAGCCAAGATACGGCCACCGGGGAGCTGTTTTTT. Protein: CASSQDTATGELFF. The chain couples TRBV4-2 to TRBJ2-2, with D unclear. V lost 0 bases, J lost 4 bases, and 6 bases lay in between. The CDR3 spans 14 residues. Germline V CDR1 and CDR2: LGHNA, YNFKEQ.

This clonotype was observed a few times. The rearrangement links TRBV12-3 or TRBV12-4 to TRBJ2-2, with D possibly matching TRBD1 (6 bases). The V end was cut by 5 bases, the J end by 6 bases, with 10 bases between. The CDR3 spans 13 residues. CDR3 loop: CASSPRGAGELFF. In nucleotides, the CDR3 is TGTGCCAGCAGTCCCAGGGGAGCCGGGGAGCTGTTTTTT.